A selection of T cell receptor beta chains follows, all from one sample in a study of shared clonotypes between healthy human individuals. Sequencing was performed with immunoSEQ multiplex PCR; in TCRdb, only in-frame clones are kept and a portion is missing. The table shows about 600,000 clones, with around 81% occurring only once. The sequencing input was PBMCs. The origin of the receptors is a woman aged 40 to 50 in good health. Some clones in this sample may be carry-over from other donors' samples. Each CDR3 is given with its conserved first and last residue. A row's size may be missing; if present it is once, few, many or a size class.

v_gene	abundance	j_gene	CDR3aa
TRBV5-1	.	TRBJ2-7	CASSFDRVYEQYF
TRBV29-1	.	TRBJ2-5	CSHPGGSGGETQYF
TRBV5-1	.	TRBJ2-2	CASSPGPHTGELFF
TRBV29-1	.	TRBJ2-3	CSVDWGDGTDTQYF
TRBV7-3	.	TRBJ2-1	CASSPGQGAINEQFF
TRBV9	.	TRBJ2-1	CASSGAGISYNEQFF
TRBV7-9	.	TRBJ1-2	CASSLLGEGYGYTF
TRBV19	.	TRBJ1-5	CASSIDRVQPQHF
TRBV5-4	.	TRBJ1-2	CASSLVPYGYTF
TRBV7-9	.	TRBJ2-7	CASSLSSYEQYF
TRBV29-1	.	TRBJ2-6	CSVAGTGANVLTF
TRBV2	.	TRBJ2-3	CASSELLGFTDTQYF
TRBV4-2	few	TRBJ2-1	CASSQGEGARSHNEQFF
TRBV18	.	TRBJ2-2	CASSRETSGTNTGELFF
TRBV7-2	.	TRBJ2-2	CASSPRFRGTGELFF
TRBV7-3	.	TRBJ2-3	CASSPGLAGGDTQYF
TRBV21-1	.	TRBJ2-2	CASSKVRLNANTGELFF
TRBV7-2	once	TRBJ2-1	CASSMGLAGVYEQFF
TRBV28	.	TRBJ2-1	CATRDSRDNEQFF
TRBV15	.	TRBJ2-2	CATSRGRSGELFF